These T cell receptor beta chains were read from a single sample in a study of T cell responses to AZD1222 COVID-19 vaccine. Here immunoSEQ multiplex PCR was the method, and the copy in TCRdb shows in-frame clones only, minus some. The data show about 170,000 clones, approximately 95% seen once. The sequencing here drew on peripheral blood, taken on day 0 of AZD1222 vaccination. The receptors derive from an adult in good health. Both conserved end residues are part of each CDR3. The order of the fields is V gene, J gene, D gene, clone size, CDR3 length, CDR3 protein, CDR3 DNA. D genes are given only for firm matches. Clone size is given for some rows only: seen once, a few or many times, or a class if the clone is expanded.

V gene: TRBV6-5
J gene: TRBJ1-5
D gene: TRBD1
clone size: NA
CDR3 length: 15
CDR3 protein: CASSPRTGSNQPQHF
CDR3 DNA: TGTGCCAGCAGCCCCCGGACAGGAAGCAATCAGCCCCAGCATTTT

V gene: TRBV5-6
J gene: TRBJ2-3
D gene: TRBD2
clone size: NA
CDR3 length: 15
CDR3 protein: CASSFSGGATDTQYF
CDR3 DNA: TGTGCCAGCAGTTTTAGCGGGGGGGCCACAGATACGCAGTATTTT

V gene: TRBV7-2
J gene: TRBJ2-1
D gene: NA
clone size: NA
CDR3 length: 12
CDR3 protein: CASSLATGEQFF
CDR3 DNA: TGTGCCAGCAGCTTGGCTACTGGTGAGCAGTTCTTC

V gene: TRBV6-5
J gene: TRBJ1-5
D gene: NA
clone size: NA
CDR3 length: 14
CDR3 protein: CASLHRAANQPQHF
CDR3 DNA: TGTGCCAGCTTACACAGGGCCGCAAATCAGCCCCAGCATTTT

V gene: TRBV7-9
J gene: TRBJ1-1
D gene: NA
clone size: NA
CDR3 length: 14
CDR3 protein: CASRLGVGNTEAFF
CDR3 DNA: TGTGCCAGCAGACTCGGGGTTGGGAACACTGAAGCTTTCTTT

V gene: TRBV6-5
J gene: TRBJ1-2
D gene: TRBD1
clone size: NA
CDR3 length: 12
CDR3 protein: CASRGQGDGYTF
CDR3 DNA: TGTGCCAGCAGAGGACAGGGGGATGGCTACACCTTC

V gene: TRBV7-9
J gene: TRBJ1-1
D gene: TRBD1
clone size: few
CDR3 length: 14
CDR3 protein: CASSRYTGGTEAFF
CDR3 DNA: TGTGCCAGCAGCCGATATACAGGGGGGACTGAAGCTTTCTTT

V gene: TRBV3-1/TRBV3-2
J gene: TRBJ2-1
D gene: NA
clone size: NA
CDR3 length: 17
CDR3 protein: CASSQESPWRAFNEQFF
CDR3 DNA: TGTGCCAGCAGCCAAGAAAGCCCCTGGCGGGCGTTCAATGAGCAGTTCTTC

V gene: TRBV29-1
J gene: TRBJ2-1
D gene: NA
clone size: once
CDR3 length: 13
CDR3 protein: CSVDRESGVEQFF
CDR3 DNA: TGCAGCGTTGACAGGGAGTCAGGAGTGGAGCAGTTCTTC

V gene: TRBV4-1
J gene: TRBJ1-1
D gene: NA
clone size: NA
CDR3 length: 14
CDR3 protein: CASSRGRGNTEAFF
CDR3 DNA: TGCGCCAGCAGCCGGGGGCGCGGGAACACTGAAGCTTTCTTT

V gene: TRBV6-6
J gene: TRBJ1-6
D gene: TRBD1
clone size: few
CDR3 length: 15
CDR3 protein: CASTYKDRENSPLHF
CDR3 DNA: TGTGCCAGCACCTACAAGGACAGGGAAAACTCACCCCTCCACTTT

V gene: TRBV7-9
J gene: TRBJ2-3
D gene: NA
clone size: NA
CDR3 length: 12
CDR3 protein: CASSLNADTQYF
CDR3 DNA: TGTGCCAGCAGCCTCAACGCTGATACGCAGTATTTT

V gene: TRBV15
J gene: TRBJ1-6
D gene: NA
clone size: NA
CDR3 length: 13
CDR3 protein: CATAQSRNSPLHF
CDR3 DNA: TGTGCCACCGCCCAGTCTCGAAATTCACCCCTCCACTTT

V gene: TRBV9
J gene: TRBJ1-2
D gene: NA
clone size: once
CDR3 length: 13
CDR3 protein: CASSVALQTGYTF
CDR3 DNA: TGTGCCAGCAGCGTAGCTCTGCAGACCGGCTACACCTTC

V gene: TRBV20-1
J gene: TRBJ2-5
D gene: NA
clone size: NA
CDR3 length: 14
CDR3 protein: CSASRYREGETQYF
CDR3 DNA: TGCAGTGCTAGTCGGTACAGAGAGGGCGAGACCCAGTACTTC

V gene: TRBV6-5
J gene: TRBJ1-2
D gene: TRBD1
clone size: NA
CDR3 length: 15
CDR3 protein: CASSSDRGSGYGYTF
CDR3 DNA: TGTGCCAGCAGTAGCGACAGGGGTAGCGGCTATGGCTACACCTTC

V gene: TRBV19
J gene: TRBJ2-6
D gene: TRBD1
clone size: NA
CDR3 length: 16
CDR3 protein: CASSSGTGSGANVLTF
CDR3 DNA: TGTGCCAGTAGTTCCGGGACAGGCTCTGGGGCCAACGTCCTGACTTTC

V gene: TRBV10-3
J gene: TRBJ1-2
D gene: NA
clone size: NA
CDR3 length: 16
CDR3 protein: CASSTGTIKSRYGYTF
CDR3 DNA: TGTGCCAGCTCCACCGGGACCATTAAGTCTAGGTATGGCTACACCTTC

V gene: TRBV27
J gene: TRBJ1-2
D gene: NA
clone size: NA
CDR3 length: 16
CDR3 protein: CASSLSPMNPNYGYTF
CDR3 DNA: TGTGCCAGCAGTTTATCCCCGATGAACCCTAACTATGGCTACACCTTC

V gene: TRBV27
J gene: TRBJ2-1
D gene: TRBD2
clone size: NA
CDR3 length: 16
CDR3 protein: CASSLVAGGSYNEQFF
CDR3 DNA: TGTGCCAGCAGTTTGGTAGCGGGGGGCTCCTACAATGAGCAGTTCTTC

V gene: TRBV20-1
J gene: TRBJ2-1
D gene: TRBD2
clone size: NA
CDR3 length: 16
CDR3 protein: CSASERGRMPYNEQFF
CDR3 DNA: TGCAGTGCTAGTGAACGCGGGAGAATGCCCTACAATGAGCAGTTCTTC

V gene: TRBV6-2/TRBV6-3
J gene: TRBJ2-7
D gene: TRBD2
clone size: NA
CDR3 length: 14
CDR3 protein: CASSYSTSRYEQYF
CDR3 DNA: TGTGCCAGCAGTTACTCGACTAGCCGTTACGAGCAGTACTTC

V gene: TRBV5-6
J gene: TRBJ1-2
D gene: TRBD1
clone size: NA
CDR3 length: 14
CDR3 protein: CASSLRQGSYGYTF
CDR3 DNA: TGTGCCAGCAGCTTGCGACAGGGATCCTATGGCTACACCTTC

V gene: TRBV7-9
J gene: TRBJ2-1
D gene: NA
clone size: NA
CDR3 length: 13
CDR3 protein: CASSLATGGEQFF
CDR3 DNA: TGTGCCAGCAGCTTAGCCACAGGAGGAGAGCAGTTCTTC

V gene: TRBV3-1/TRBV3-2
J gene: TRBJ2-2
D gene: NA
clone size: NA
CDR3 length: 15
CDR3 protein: CASSLGWGVTGELFF
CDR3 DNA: TGTGCCAGCAGCCTAGGGTGGGGGGTAACCGGGGAGCTGTTTTTT

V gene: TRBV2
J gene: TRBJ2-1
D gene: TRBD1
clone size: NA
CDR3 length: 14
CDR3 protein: CASTGTGGYNEQFF
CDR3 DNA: TGTGCCAGCACCGGGACAGGGGGATACAATGAGCAGTTCTTC

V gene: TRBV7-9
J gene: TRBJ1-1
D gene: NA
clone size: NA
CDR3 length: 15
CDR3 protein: CASSLLSSGDTEAFF
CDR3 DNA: TGTGCCAGCAGCTTGTTATCCTCCGGGGACACTGAAGCTTTCTTT

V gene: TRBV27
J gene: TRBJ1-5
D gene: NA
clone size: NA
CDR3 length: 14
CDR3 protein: CASSLGGTNQPQHF
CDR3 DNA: TGTGCCAGCAGTTTAGGGGGGACCAATCAGCCCCAGCATTTT

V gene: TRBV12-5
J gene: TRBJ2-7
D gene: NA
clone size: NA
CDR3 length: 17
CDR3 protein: CASGLVRGLLDGYEQYF
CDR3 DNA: TGTGCTAGTGGTTTGGTACGTGGCCTATTGGACGGCTACGAGCAGTACTTC

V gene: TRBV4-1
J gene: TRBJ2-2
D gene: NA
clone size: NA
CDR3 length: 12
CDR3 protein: CASSQEVGELFF
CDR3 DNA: TGCGCCAGCAGCCAAGAGGTCGGGGAGCTGTTTTTT

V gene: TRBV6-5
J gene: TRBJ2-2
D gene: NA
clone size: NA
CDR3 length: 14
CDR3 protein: CASCLGGNTGELFF
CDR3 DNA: TGTGCCAGCTGTCTCGGCGGTAACACCGGGGAGCTGTTTTTT

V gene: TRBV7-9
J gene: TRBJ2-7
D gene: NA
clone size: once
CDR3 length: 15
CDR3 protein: CASSLGVGSSYEQYF
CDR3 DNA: TGTGCCAGCAGCTTAGGGGTAGGGAGCTCCTACGAGCAGTACTTC

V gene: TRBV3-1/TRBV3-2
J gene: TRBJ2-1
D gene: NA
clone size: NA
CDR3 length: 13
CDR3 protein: CASSQNPDVEQFF
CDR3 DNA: TGTGCCAGCAGCCAAAACCCCGATGTTGAGCAGTTCTTC

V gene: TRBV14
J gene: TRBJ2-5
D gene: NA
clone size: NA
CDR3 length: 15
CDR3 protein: CASSHSLKGSETQYF
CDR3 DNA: TGTGCCAGCAGCCACTCCCTTAAAGGAAGCGAGACCCAGTACTTC

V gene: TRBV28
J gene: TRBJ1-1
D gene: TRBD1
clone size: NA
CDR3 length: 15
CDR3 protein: CASSFHGTANTEAFF
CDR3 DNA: TGTGCCAGCAGTTTTCACGGGACAGCGAACACTGAAGCTTTCTTT

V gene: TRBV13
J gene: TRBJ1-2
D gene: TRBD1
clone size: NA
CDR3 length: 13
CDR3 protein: CASSPGQGDGYTF
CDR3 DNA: TGTGCCAGCTCCCCGGGACAGGGGGATGGCTACACCTTC

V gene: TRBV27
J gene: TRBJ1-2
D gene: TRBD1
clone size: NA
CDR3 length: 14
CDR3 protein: CASGGTGGFYGYTF
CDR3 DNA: TGTGCCAGCGGGGGGACAGGGGGCTTCTATGGCTACACCTTC

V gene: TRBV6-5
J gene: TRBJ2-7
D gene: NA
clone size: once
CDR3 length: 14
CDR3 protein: CASRPRRLGYEQYF
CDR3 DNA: TGTGCCAGCAGACCCCGAAGACTAGGCTACGAGCAGTACTTC

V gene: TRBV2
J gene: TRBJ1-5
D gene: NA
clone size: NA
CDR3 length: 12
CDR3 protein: CASSFTLEPQHF
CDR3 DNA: TGTGCCAGCAGCTTTACTCTGGAGCCCCAGCATTTT

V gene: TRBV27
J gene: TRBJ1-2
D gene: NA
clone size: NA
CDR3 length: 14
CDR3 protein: CASSPSFLPRGYTF
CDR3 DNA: TGTGCCAGCAGTCCCTCTTTTCTGCCCCGTGGCTACACCTTC

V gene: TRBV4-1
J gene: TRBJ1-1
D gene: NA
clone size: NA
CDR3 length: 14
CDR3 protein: CASSQATADTEAFF
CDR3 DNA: TGCGCCAGCAGCCAAGCGACAGCCGACACTGAAGCTTTCTTT

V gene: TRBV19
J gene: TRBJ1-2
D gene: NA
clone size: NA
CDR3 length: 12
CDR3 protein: CASSILGYGYTF
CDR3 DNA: TGTGCCAGTAGTATTTTAGGCTATGGCTACACCTTC

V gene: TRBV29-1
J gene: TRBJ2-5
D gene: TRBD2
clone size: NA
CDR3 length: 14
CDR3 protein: CSVDGWEGQETQYF
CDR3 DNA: TGCAGCGTTGATGGGTGGGAGGGCCAAGAGACCCAGTACTTC

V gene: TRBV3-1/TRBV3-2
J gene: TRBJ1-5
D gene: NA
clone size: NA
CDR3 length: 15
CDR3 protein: CASSQTWDVNQPQHF
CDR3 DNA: TGTGCCAGCAGCCAGACATGGGACGTAAATCAGCCCCAGCATTTT

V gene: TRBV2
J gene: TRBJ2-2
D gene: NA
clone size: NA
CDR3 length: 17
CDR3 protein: CASSDPALGLRTGELFF
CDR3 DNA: TGTGCCAGCAGTGACCCCGCCCTAGGGCTTAGAACCGGGGAGCTGTTTTTT

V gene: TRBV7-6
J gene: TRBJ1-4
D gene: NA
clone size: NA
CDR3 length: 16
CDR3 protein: CASSFPIGGNDEKLFF
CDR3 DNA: TGTGCCAGCAGCTTCCCTATAGGGGGTAATGATGAAAAACTGTTTTTT

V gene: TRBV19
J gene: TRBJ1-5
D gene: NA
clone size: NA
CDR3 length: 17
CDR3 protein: CASSIDGRVFSGQPQHF
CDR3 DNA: TGTGCCAGTAGTATAGATGGTAGGGTTTTTTCAGGTCAGCCCCAGCATTTT

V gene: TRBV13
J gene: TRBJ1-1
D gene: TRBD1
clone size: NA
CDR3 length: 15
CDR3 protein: CASSRPTGGRTEAFF
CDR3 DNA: TGTGCCAGCAGCCGACCGACAGGGGGAAGGACTGAAGCTTTCTTT

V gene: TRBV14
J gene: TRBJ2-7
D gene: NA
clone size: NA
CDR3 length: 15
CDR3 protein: CASSRIQTGLYEQYF
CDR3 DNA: TGTGCCAGCAGCCGAATACAGACAGGTCTCTACGAGCAGTACTTC

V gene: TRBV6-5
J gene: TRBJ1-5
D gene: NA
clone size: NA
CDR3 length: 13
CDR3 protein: CASSYGPGQRQHF
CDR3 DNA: TGTGCCAGCAGTTACGGCCCCGGACAGCGCCAGCATTTT

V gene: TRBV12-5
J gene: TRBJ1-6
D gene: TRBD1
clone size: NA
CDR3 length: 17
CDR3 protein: CASGLEQGLSYNSPLHF
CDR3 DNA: TGTGCTAGTGGTTTGGAACAGGGGCTCTCCTATAATTCACCCCTCCACTTT

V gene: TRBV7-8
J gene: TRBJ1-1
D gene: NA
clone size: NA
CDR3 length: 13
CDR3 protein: CASSPQGNTEAFF
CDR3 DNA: TGTGCCAGCAGCCCCCAAGGGAACACTGAAGCTTTCTTT

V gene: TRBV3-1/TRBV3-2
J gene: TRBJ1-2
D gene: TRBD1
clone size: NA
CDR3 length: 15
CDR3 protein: CASSHRQGVNYGYTF
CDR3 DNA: TGTGCCAGCAGCCACAGACAGGGAGTAAACTATGGCTACACCTTC

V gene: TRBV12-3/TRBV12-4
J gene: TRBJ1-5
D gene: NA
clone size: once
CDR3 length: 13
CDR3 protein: CASSLRTDQPQHF
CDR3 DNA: TGTGCCAGCAGTTTAAGGACAGATCAGCCCCAGCATTTT

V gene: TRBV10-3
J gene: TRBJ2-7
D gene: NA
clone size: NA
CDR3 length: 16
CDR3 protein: CAISDVGTASSYEQYF
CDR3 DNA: TGTGCCATCAGTGATGTTGGAACAGCTTCTTCCTACGAGCAGTACTTC